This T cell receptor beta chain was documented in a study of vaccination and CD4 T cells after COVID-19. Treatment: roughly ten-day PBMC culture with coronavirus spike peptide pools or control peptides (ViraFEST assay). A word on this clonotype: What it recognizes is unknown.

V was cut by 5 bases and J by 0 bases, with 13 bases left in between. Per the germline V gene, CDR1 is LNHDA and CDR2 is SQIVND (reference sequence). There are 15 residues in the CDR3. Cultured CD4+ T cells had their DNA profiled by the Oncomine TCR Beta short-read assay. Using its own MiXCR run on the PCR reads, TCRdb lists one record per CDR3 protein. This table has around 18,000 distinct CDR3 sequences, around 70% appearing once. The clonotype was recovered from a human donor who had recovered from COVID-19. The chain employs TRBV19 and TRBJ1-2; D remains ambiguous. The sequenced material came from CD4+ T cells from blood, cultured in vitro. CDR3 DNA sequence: TGTGCCAGTAGTCGGGGTGTGGACTCTAACTATGGCTACACCTTC. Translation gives CASSRGVDSNYGYTF.